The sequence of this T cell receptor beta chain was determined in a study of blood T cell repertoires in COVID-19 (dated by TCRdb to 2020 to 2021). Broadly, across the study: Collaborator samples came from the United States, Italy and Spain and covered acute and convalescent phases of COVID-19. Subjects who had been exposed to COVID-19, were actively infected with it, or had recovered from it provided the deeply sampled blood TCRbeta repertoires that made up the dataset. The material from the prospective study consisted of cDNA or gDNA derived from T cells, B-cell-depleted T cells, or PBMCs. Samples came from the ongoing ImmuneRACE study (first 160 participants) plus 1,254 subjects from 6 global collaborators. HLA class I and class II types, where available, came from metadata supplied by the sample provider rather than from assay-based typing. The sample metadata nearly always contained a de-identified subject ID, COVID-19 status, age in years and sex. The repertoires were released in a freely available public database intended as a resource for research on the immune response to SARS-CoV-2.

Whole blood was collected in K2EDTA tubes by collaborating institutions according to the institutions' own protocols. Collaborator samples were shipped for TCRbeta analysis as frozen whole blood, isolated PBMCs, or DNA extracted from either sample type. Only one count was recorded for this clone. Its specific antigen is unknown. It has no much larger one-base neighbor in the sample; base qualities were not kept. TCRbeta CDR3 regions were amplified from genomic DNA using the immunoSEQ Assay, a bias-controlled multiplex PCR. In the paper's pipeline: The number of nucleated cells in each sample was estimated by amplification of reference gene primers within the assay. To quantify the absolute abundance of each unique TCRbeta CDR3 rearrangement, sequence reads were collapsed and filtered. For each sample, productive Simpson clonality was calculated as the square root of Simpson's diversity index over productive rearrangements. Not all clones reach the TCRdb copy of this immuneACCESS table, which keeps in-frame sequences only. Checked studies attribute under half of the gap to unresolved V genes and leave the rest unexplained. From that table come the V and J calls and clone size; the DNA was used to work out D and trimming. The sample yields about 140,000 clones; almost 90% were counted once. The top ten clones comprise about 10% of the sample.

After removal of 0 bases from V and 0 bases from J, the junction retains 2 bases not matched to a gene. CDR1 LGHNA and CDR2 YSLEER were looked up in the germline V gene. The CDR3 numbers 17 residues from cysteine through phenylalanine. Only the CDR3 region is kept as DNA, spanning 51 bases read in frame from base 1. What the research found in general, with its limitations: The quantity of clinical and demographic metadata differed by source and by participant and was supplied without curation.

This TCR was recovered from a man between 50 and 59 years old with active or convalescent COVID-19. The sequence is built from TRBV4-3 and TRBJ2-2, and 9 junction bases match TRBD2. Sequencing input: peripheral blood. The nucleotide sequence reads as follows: TGCGCCAGCAGCCAAGAACCTAGCGGGGCGAACACCGGGGAGCTGTTTTTT. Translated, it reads CASSQEPSGANTGELFF.